This T cell receptor (beta chain) was sequenced during a study of blood T cell repertoires in COVID-19. Study summary: The United States, Italy and Spain supplied acute and convalescent COVID-19 samples. T cells, B-cell-depleted T cells, or PBMCs supplied cDNA or gDNA.

CDR1 is WSHSY, CDR2 SAAADI, per germline. Trimming removed 7 bases at V and 3 bases at J, with 10 bases between. The length of the CDR3 is 14 residues. The assay was immunoSEQ multiplex PCR, and TCRdb's table has in-frame clones only and misses some. Seen here are about 34,000 clones, 93% observed once, and the top ten hold roughly 5%. J is TRBJ2-6 and V is TRBV10-2; a weak D match, TRBD2 (5 bases). This sequence was found in a human donor in a cohort sampled during active COVID-19. The sample was peripheral blood. CDR3 bases: TGCGCCAGCATACGAGGGAATGGGGCCAACGTCCTGACTTTC. Translated: CASIRGNGANVLTF.